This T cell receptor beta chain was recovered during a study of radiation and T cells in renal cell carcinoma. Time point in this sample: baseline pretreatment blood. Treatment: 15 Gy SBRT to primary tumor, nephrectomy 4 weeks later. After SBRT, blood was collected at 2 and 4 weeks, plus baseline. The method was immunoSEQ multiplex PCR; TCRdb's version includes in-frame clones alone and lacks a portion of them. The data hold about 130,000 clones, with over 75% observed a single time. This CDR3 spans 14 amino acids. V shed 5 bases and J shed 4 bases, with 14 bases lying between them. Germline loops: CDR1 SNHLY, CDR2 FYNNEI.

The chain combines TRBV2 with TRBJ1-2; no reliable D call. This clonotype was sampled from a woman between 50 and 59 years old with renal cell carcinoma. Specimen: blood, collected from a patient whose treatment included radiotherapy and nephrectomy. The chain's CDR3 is CASSSQAIGYGYTF. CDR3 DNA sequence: TGTGCCAGCAGTTCACAAGCAATCGGCTATGGCTACACCTTC. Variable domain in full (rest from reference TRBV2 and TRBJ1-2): EPEVTQTPSHQVTQMGQEVILRCVPISNHLYFYWYRQILGQKVEFLVSFYNNEISEKSEIFDDQFSVERPDGSNFTLKIRSTKLEDSAMYFCASSSQAIGYGYTFGSGTRLTVV.